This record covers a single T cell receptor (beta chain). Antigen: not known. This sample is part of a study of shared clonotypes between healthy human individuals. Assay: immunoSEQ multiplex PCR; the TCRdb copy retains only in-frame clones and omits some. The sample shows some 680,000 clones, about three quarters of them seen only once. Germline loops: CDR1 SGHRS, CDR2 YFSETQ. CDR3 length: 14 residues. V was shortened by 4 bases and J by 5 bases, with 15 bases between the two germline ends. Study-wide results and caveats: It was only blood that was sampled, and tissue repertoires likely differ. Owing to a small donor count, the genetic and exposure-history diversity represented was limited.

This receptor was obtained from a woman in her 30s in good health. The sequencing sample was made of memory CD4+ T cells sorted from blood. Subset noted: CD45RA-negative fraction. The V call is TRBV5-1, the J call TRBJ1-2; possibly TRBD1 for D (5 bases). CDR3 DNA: TGCGCCAGCAGCCAGGGAAACCCCAGGTATGGCTACACCTTC. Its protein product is CASSQGNPRYGYTF.